This T cell receptor (beta chain) was captured in a study of T cells after yellow fever vaccination. TCRdb re-called the 5' RACE reads through MiXCR, storing one row per CDR3 protein. Among about 340,000 distinct CDR3 sequences listed, about 4% were seen once. Deletions cut 1 base from V and 4 bases from J, with 13 bases between. The germline gives CDR1 SGHTA, CDR2 FQGNSA. This CDR3 has 15 residues. The sample here was PBMCs, taken 5 days after the yellow fever booster vaccination. The chain recombines TRBV7-2 with TRBJ1-2; a weak D match, TRBD1 (5 bases). The receptor's source is a man between 18 and 35 years old who received the YFV17D yellow fever vaccine. This CDR3 is CASSLGRGRIYGYTF. Written as DNA, the CDR3 is TGTGCCAGCAGCTTAGGTCGGGGGAGGATCTATGGCTACACCTTC. The full variable domain, rest sourced from reference TRBV7-2 and TRBJ1-2, is GAGVSQSPSNKVTEKGKDVELRCDPISGHTALYWYRQSLGQGLEFLIYFQGNSAPDKSGLPSDRFSAERTGGSVSTLTIQRTQQEDSAVYLCASSLGRGRIYGYTFGSGTRLTVV.